Listed below are T cell receptor beta chains from one sample, sequenced in a study of T-cell memory formation after mild COVID-19. Using its own MiXCR run on the 5' RACE reads, TCRdb lists one record per CDR3 protein. This table holds fewer than 40,000 distinct CDR3 sequences, about an eighth found once. Material for sequencing was PBMCs or a T cell subset sorted from them (not recorded which). These receptors originate from a man aged 18 to 30 who had mild COVID-19 (a few samples of this study predate the infection). Cell type and time point are not known. The CDR3 runs from the conserved cysteine through the conserved F or W. The D gene is left open where the match is weak. Not every row has a clone size; where given, it reads once, few, many or a size class.

j_call: TRBJ1-1; v_call: TRBV4-1; d_call: -; clone_size: many; cdr3_nt: TGCGCCAGCAGCCAAGATTTTGGAGCAGCCGAAGCTTTCTTT; cdr3_aa: CASSQDFGAAEAFF
j_call: TRBJ2-3; v_call: TRBV5-1; d_call: -; clone_size: many; cdr3_nt: TGCGCCAGCAGCTTAGACAGCGTCACAGATACGCAGTATTTT; cdr3_aa: CASSLDSVTDTQYF
j_call: TRBJ2-2; v_call: TRBV7-9; d_call: -; clone_size: many; cdr3_nt: TGTGCCAGCAGCATTGGGACGCTGACCGGGGAGCTGTTTTTT; cdr3_aa: CASSIGTLTGELFF
j_call: TRBJ1-1; v_call: TRBV5-1; d_call: -; clone_size: few; cdr3_nt: TGCGCCAGCAGCTTGGTTGGGACTGAAGCTTTCTTT; cdr3_aa: CASSLVGTEAFF
j_call: TRBJ1-4; v_call: TRBV30; d_call: -; clone_size: many; cdr3_nt: TGTGCCTGGAGTAGAGGGGCAGGGTCTAATGAAAAACTGTTTTTT; cdr3_aa: CAWSRGAGSNEKLFF
j_call: TRBJ2-7; v_call: TRBV5-1; d_call: -; clone_size: many; cdr3_nt: TGCGCCAGCAGCTCCAACTGGCAGGGCGAGCAGTACTTC; cdr3_aa: CASSSNWQGEQYF
j_call: TRBJ2-1; v_call: TRBV29-1; d_call: TRBD1; clone_size: many; cdr3_nt: TGCAGCGTTGAGACAGGGGAAAGATCCTACAATGAGCAGTTCTTC; cdr3_aa: CSVETGERSYNEQFF
j_call: TRBJ1-2; v_call: TRBV2; d_call: TRBD1; clone_size: many; cdr3_nt: TGTGCCAGCCAGAGAGACAGGGAGTATGGCTACACCTTC; cdr3_aa: CASQRDREYGYTF
j_call: TRBJ1-2; v_call: TRBV24-1; d_call: -; clone_size: many; cdr3_nt: TGTGCCACCAGTGATCCAGGGAGACCCTATGGCTACACCTTC; cdr3_aa: CATSDPGRPYGYTF
j_call: TRBJ2-1; v_call: TRBV4-1; d_call: TRBD2; clone_size: many; cdr3_nt: TGCGCCAGCAGCCAACTCCCGGCAGCTAGCGGGGGGGTGCACAATGAGCAGTTCTTC; cdr3_aa: CASSQLPAASGGVHNEQFF
j_call: TRBJ2-2; v_call: TRBV7-2; d_call: TRBD2; clone_size: many; cdr3_nt: TGTGCCAGCAGCTGGTCCGGGACTACTTCGTCCGGGGAGCTGTTTTTT; cdr3_aa: CASSWSGTTSSGELFF
j_call: TRBJ2-3; v_call: TRBV20-1; d_call: TRBD1; clone_size: many; cdr3_nt: TGCAGTGCTAGACCCAGGACAGGGGCAGATACGCAGTATTTT; cdr3_aa: CSARPRTGADTQYF
j_call: TRBJ2-5; v_call: TRBV5-1; d_call: -; clone_size: many; cdr3_nt: TGCGCCAGCAGCTTTACGGGGTTGGAGACCCAGTACTTC; cdr3_aa: CASSFTGLETQYF
j_call: TRBJ2-5; v_call: TRBV11-2; d_call: -; clone_size: many; cdr3_nt: TGTGCCAGCAATCTAGCGCACCAAGAGACCCAGTACTTC; cdr3_aa: CASNLAHQETQYF
j_call: TRBJ2-3; v_call: TRBV2; d_call: -; clone_size: -; cdr3_nt: TGTGCCAGCAGTGTAGAGGGAGATACGCAGTATTTT; cdr3_aa: CASSVEGDTQYF
j_call: TRBJ2-2; v_call: TRBV7-3; d_call: TRBD2; clone_size: many; cdr3_nt: TGTGCCAGCAGCTTCCGATGGAGCGGGGGTGCGAACACCGGGGAGCTGTTTTTT; cdr3_aa: CASSFRWSGGANTGELFF
j_call: TRBJ1-5; v_call: TRBV24-1; d_call: -; clone_size: many; cdr3_nt: TGTGCCACCAGTGTCGGGGGGGCGGATTCAGCCCAGCATTTT; cdr3_aa: CATSVGGADSAQHF
j_call: TRBJ1-3; v_call: TRBV5-5; d_call: -; clone_size: many; cdr3_nt: TGTGCCAGCAGCTTGGTGCCGGGGCCCGGAAACACCATATATTTT; cdr3_aa: CASSLVPGPGNTIYF
j_call: TRBJ2-2; v_call: TRBV11-3; d_call: -; clone_size: many; cdr3_nt: TGTGCCAGCAGCTACAGGGATGGGGAGCTGTTTTTT; cdr3_aa: CASSYRDGELFF
j_call: TRBJ1-3; v_call: TRBV6-5; d_call: -; clone_size: few; cdr3_nt: TGTGCCAGCAGTGTGACTCCCGTGGCAAACACCATATATTTT; cdr3_aa: CASSVTPVANTIYF
j_call: TRBJ1-1; v_call: TRBV7-2; d_call: TRBD1; clone_size: -; cdr3_nt: TGTGCCAGCAGCGACCCTAACACAGGGGCTGATGAAGCTTTCTTT; cdr3_aa: CASSDPNTGADEAFF
j_call: TRBJ2-5; v_call: TRBV7-3; d_call: -; clone_size: many; cdr3_nt: TGTGCCAGCAGCAAAAATAGTCACGAGACCCAGTACTTC; cdr3_aa: CASSKNSHETQYF
j_call: TRBJ1-5; v_call: TRBV10-3; d_call: -; clone_size: many; cdr3_nt: TGTGCCATCAGTGTAGAGGGAGGTCAGCCCCAGCATTTT; cdr3_aa: CAISVEGGQPQHF
j_call: TRBJ2-1; v_call: TRBV20-1; d_call: -; clone_size: many; cdr3_nt: TGCAGTGCTAGGATCTTAGTTAAGCATGAGCAGTTCTTC; cdr3_aa: CSARILVKHEQFF
j_call: TRBJ2-5; v_call: TRBV25-1; d_call: TRBD1; clone_size: many; cdr3_nt: TGTGCCAGCAGTGAACAGGGGGCATCGGAGACCCAGTACTTC; cdr3_aa: CASSEQGASETQYF
j_call: TRBJ2-7; v_call: TRBV4-3; d_call: TRBD2; clone_size: many; cdr3_nt: TGCGCCAGCAGCCAAGATACGGGACTAGCGGGTTACGAGCAGTACTTC; cdr3_aa: CASSQDTGLAGYEQYF
j_call: TRBJ2-4; v_call: TRBV7-3; d_call: -; clone_size: many; cdr3_nt: TGTGCCAGCAGCTACCGCGGGGACAGACAAAACATTCAGTACTTC; cdr3_aa: CASSYRGDRQNIQYF
j_call: TRBJ2-5; v_call: TRBV7-9; d_call: -; clone_size: few; cdr3_nt: TGTGCCAGCCGATGGACGCCTACTATGGGGGAGACCCAGTACTTC; cdr3_aa: CASRWTPTMGETQYF
j_call: TRBJ2-7; v_call: TRBV6-1; d_call: TRBD1; clone_size: many; cdr3_nt: TGTGCCAGCAGTGAAGAGGCAGGGGACAGCTCCTACGAGCAGTACTTC; cdr3_aa: CASSEEAGDSSYEQYF
j_call: TRBJ1-3; v_call: TRBV24-1; d_call: -; clone_size: few; cdr3_nt: TGTGCCACCAGTGATTTAGGAGGGTCTGGAAACACCATATATTTT; cdr3_aa: CATSDLGGSGNTIYF
j_call: TRBJ1-5; v_call: TRBV20-1; d_call: -; clone_size: many; cdr3_nt: TGCAGTGCAAAAGGTTCCCTTTTTAATCAGCCCCAGCATTTT; cdr3_aa: CSAKGSLFNQPQHF
j_call: TRBJ2-1; v_call: TRBV7-2; d_call: -; clone_size: many; cdr3_nt: TGTGCCAGCAGCAGAGCCGGAAGCTCCTACAATGAGCAGTTCTTC; cdr3_aa: CASSRAGSSYNEQFF
j_call: TRBJ2-7; v_call: TRBV7-2; d_call: -; clone_size: many; cdr3_nt: TGTGCCAGCAGCTTAGAAGCAATGACTCATTACGAGCAGTACTTC; cdr3_aa: CASSLEAMTHYEQYF
j_call: TRBJ1-1; v_call: TRBV11-2; d_call: -; clone_size: many; cdr3_nt: TGTGCCAGCAGCTTAGTAGGGGCCACTGAAGCTTTCTTT; cdr3_aa: CASSLVGATEAFF
j_call: TRBJ2-1; v_call: TRBV19; d_call: -; clone_size: many; cdr3_nt: TGTGCCAGTAGGCTATTGGGGGATGATGAGCAGTTCTTC; cdr3_aa: CASRLLGDDEQFF
j_call: TRBJ2-7; v_call: TRBV27; d_call: -; clone_size: many; cdr3_nt: TGTGCCAGCGGCCCCTACGAGCAGTACTTC; cdr3_aa: CASGPYEQYF
j_call: TRBJ2-5; v_call: TRBV27; d_call: -; clone_size: medium-sized; cdr3_nt: TGTGCCAGCAGTTTCGGCCAGGGCCAACAAGAGACCCAGTACTTC; cdr3_aa: CASSFGQGQQETQYF
j_call: TRBJ1-5; v_call: TRBV7-2; d_call: -; clone_size: many; cdr3_nt: TGTGCCAGCAGCAGGGAGGTCAATCAGCCCCAGCATTTT; cdr3_aa: CASSREVNQPQHF
j_call: TRBJ1-2; v_call: TRBV20-1; d_call: -; clone_size: many; cdr3_nt: TGCAGTGCTAGAGGGGCGGGGGCCCTCTATGGCTACACCTTC; cdr3_aa: CSARGAGALYGYTF
j_call: TRBJ1-6; v_call: TRBV7-9; d_call: -; clone_size: many; cdr3_nt: TGTGCCAGCAGCGTAGAGGGACCCCTCCACTTT; cdr3_aa: CASSVEGPLHF
j_call: TRBJ1-1; v_call: TRBV6-1; d_call: -; clone_size: many; cdr3_nt: TGTGCCAGCAGTGAAATCGGGCAGGGTAACACTGAAGCTTTCTTT; cdr3_aa: CASSEIGQGNTEAFF
j_call: TRBJ1-6; v_call: TRBV27; d_call: -; clone_size: many; cdr3_nt: TGTGCCAGCAGTTTATCGAACGGAGATAATTCACCCCTCCACTTT; cdr3_aa: CASSLSNGDNSPLHF
j_call: TRBJ2-3; v_call: TRBV9; d_call: -; clone_size: many; cdr3_nt: TGTGCCAGCAGCGTAAGAGCGGTTAGCACAGATACGCAGTATTTT; cdr3_aa: CASSVRAVSTDTQYF
j_call: TRBJ2-3; v_call: TRBV29-1; d_call: -; clone_size: many; cdr3_nt: TGCAGCGCTACCGGGTCCGGAGCAGATACGCAGTATTTT; cdr3_aa: CSATGSGADTQYF
j_call: TRBJ1-1; v_call: TRBV12-3/TRBV12-4; d_call: TRBD1; clone_size: many; cdr3_nt: TGTGCCAGCAGTTGGGGGACAGGGGCGGACACTGAAGCTTTCTTT; cdr3_aa: CASSWGTGADTEAFF
j_call: TRBJ2-5; v_call: TRBV25-1; d_call: -; clone_size: many; cdr3_nt: TGTGCCAGCAGTGCCTCTCAGGGGCAGGGAAATCAAGAGACCCAGTACTTC; cdr3_aa: CASSASQGQGNQETQYF
j_call: TRBJ1-2; v_call: TRBV12-3/TRBV12-4; d_call: -; clone_size: many; cdr3_nt: TGTGCCAGCAGTTTACAGGAGCGGGATGGCTACACCTTC; cdr3_aa: CASSLQERDGYTF
j_call: TRBJ2-5; v_call: TRBV5-1; d_call: TRBD2; clone_size: many; cdr3_nt: TGCGCCAGCAGCTTGGCCCGTCTAGCGGGGGGAGAGACCCAGTACTTC; cdr3_aa: CASSLARLAGGETQYF
j_call: TRBJ1-1; v_call: TRBV6-5; d_call: -; clone_size: many; cdr3_nt: TGTGCCAGCAGTTCCGCTCCGAACACTGAAGCTTTCTTT; cdr3_aa: CASSSAPNTEAFF
j_call: TRBJ1-3; v_call: TRBV13; d_call: -; clone_size: many; cdr3_nt: TGTGCCAGCAGCTTAGGCCAGGGTTTGGAATACTCTGGAAACACCATATATTTT; cdr3_aa: CASSLGQGLEYSGNTIYF
j_call: TRBJ2-2; v_call: TRBV7-2; d_call: TRBD2; clone_size: many; cdr3_nt: TGTGCCAGCTTGTCCCAGGCGGGGGGTGAAACCGGGGAGCTGTTTTTT; cdr3_aa: CASLSQAGGETGELFF
j_call: TRBJ1-1; v_call: TRBV7-9; d_call: TRBD1; clone_size: many; cdr3_nt: TGTGCCAGCAGCTCATTTGCTACAGGGGACACTGAAGCTTTCTTT; cdr3_aa: CASSSFATGDTEAFF
j_call: TRBJ1-2; v_call: TRBV7-2; d_call: -; clone_size: many; cdr3_nt: TGTGCCAGCAGCTTAGCGCGGAGGGGCTACACCTTC; cdr3_aa: CASSLARRGYTF
j_call: TRBJ2-3; v_call: TRBV5-1; d_call: -; clone_size: -; cdr3_nt: TGCGCCAGCAGCTGGACCTTCGGGACAGATACGCAGTATTTT; cdr3_aa: CASSWTFGTDTQYF
j_call: TRBJ2-1; v_call: TRBV6-2/TRBV6-3; d_call: -; clone_size: few; cdr3_nt: TGTGCCAGCAGTTACTCGAAGCGGTACAATGAGCAGTTCTTC; cdr3_aa: CASSYSKRYNEQFF